A selection of T cell receptor beta chains follows, all from one sample in a study of T-cell reconstitution after alpha-beta-depleted transplantation in children. TCRdb recomputed calls from the PCR reads with MiXCR, one row per CDR3 protein. The repertoire has 700,000 to 950,000 distinct CDR3 sequences, roughly 15% of them found once; the top ten carry approximately 5%. Sequences were derived from PBMCs, mostly from graft donor cells, sampled 360 days after TCRalphabeta/CD19-depleted stem cell transplant. The source of these receptors is a male patient under 18 who had a stem cell transplant for acute lymphoblastic leukemia, so the T cells may come from the graft donor. CDR3s include the opening cysteine and the closing phenylalanine or tryptophan. Fields, in order: J gene, V gene, D gene, clone size, CDR3 protein, CDR3 DNA. D genes are given only for firm matches. Clone size is given for some rows only: seen once, a few or many times, or a class if the clone is expanded.

j_call: TRBJ1-5
v_call: TRBV5-6
d_call: .
clone_size: .
cdr3_aa: CASSLGRDGQPQHF
cdr3_nt: TGTGCCAGCAGCTTGGGCAGGGATGGTCAGCCCCAGCATTTT

j_call: TRBJ1-2
v_call: TRBV4-1
d_call: TRBD1
clone_size: many
cdr3_aa: CASSREDRLNYGYTF
cdr3_nt: TGCGCCAGCAGCCGGGAGGACAGGCTTAACTATGGCTACACCTTC

j_call: TRBJ2-7
v_call: TRBV3-1
d_call: TRBD1
clone_size: .
cdr3_aa: CASSQVGTGQYF
cdr3_nt: TGTGCCAGCAGCCAGGTCGGGACAGGGCAGTACTTC

j_call: TRBJ2-3
v_call: TRBV7-8
d_call: .
clone_size: .
cdr3_aa: CASSWSDLLTDTQYF
cdr3_nt: TGTGCCAGCAGCTGGTCGGACCTTCTCACAGATACGCAGTATTTT

j_call: TRBJ2-1
v_call: TRBV19
d_call: .
clone_size: many
cdr3_aa: CASSIQRSSYNEQFF
cdr3_nt: TGTGCCAGTAGTATTCAACGGAGCTCCTACAATGAGCAGTTCTTC

j_call: TRBJ2-1
v_call: TRBV5-6
d_call: TRBD2
clone_size: .
cdr3_aa: CASPQRLAGGSHPSYNEQFF
cdr3_nt: TGTGCCAGCCCCCAGCGGCTAGCGGGAGGATCCCACCCCTCCTACAATGAGCAGTTCTTC

j_call: TRBJ1-4
v_call: TRBV7-2
d_call: TRBD1
clone_size: .
cdr3_aa: CASSLRGRQEKLFF
cdr3_nt: TGTGCCAGCAGCTTAAGGGGGCGTCAGGAAAAACTGTTTTTT

j_call: TRBJ2-7
v_call: TRBV12-3/TRBV12-4
d_call: TRBD2
clone_size: .
cdr3_aa: CASSNRTSGSLSSYEQYF
cdr3_nt: TGTGCCAGCAGTAACCGGACTAGCGGGAGTTTAAGCTCCTACGAGCAGTACTTC

j_call: TRBJ1-5
v_call: TRBV12-3/TRBV12-4
d_call: .
clone_size: .
cdr3_aa: CASSLRGLNQPQHF
cdr3_nt: TGTGCCAGCAGTTTGCGAGGTCTCAATCAGCCCCAGCATTTT

j_call: TRBJ2-5
v_call: TRBV5-1
d_call: TRBD2
clone_size: .
cdr3_aa: CASSLGLAGRAYQETQYF
cdr3_nt: TGCGCCAGCAGCTTGGGACTAGCGGGACGGGCGTACCAAGAGACCCAGTACTTC

j_call: TRBJ2-7
v_call: TRBV4-1
d_call: .
clone_size: many
cdr3_aa: CASSRGIGSYEQYF
cdr3_nt: TGCGCCAGCAGCCGAGGGATCGGCTCCTACGAGCAGTACTTC

j_call: TRBJ2-7
v_call: TRBV5-1
d_call: .
clone_size: .
cdr3_aa: CASSLATDNTKQYF
cdr3_nt: TGCGCCAGCAGCTTGGCCACCGATAATACGAAGCAGTACTTC

j_call: TRBJ2-7
v_call: TRBV5-1
d_call: .
clone_size: many
cdr3_aa: CASSYQRAYEQYF
cdr3_nt: TGCGCCAGCAGCTACCAGCGGGCCTACGAGCAGTACTTC

j_call: TRBJ2-1
v_call: TRBV7-3
d_call: .
clone_size: .
cdr3_aa: CASSSLGQGEQFF
cdr3_nt: TGTGCCAGCAGCTCCTTGGGGCAGGGTGAGCAGTTCTTC

j_call: TRBJ1-2
v_call: TRBV3-1
d_call: .
clone_size: few
cdr3_aa: CASSQGTHRNSYYGYTF
cdr3_nt: TGTGCCAGCAGCCAAGGAACGCACCGCAACAGTTACTATGGCTACACCTTC

j_call: TRBJ2-3
v_call: TRBV7-6
d_call: .
clone_size: .
cdr3_aa: CASSSGGTSTDTQYF
cdr3_nt: TGTGCCAGCAGCTCCGGAGGTACTAGCACAGATACGCAGTATTTT

j_call: TRBJ2-7
v_call: TRBV9
d_call: .
clone_size: few
cdr3_aa: CASSVDSYSSYEQYF
cdr3_nt: TGTGCCAGCAGCGTCGACAGTTATAGCTCCTACGAGCAGTACTTC

j_call: TRBJ2-7
v_call: TRBV18
d_call: .
clone_size: few
cdr3_aa: CASSPLSMGEQYF
cdr3_nt: TGTGCCAGCTCACCACTATCCATGGGCGAGCAGTACTTC

j_call: TRBJ2-3
v_call: TRBV7-3
d_call: .
clone_size: .
cdr3_aa: CASSLTAGANTDTQYF
cdr3_nt: TGTGCCAGCAGCTTAACAGCTGGGGCTAACACAGATACGCAGTATTTT

j_call: TRBJ2-3
v_call: TRBV2
d_call: TRBD2
clone_size: .
cdr3_aa: CASTRTSGRSTDTQYF
cdr3_nt: TGTGCCAGCACCCGGACTAGCGGGAGGAGCACAGATACGCAGTATTTT

j_call: TRBJ2-6
v_call: TRBV3-1
d_call: .
clone_size: .
cdr3_aa: CASSQMANVLTF
cdr3_nt: TGTGCCAGCAGCCAGATGGCCAACGTCCTGACTTTC

j_call: TRBJ2-1
v_call: TRBV27
d_call: .
clone_size: .
cdr3_aa: CASRLGSSYNEQFF
cdr3_nt: TGTGCCAGCAGGTTGGGGAGCTCCTACAATGAGCAGTTCTTC

j_call: TRBJ2-5
v_call: TRBV7-9
d_call: TRBD2
clone_size: few
cdr3_aa: CASSLESGRARETQYF
cdr3_nt: TGTGCCAGCAGCTTAGAAAGCGGGAGGGCCCGAGAGACCCAGTACTTC

j_call: TRBJ2-5
v_call: TRBV15
d_call: .
clone_size: few
cdr3_aa: CATSRDRAETQYF
cdr3_nt: TGTGCCACCAGCAGAGACAGGGCGGAGACCCAGTACTTC

j_call: TRBJ2-4
v_call: TRBV5-1
d_call: .
clone_size: few
cdr3_aa: CASSLVLNSFLGKNIQYF
cdr3_nt: TGCGCCAGCAGCTTGGTCCTAAATTCATTCTTAGGGAAAAACATTCAGTACTTC

j_call: TRBJ1-1
v_call: TRBV6-6
d_call: .
clone_size: .
cdr3_aa: CASTLGGMAFF
cdr3_nt: TGTGCCAGCACCTTGGGGGGAATGGCTTTCTTT

j_call: TRBJ2-3
v_call: TRBV3-1
d_call: TRBD2
clone_size: .
cdr3_aa: CAFSLLAGGPRPFTDTQYF
cdr3_nt: TGTGCCTTCAGTTTATTAGCGGGAGGGCCCCGGCCTTTCACAGATACGCAGTATTTT

j_call: TRBJ2-5
v_call: TRBV2
d_call: TRBD2
clone_size: .
cdr3_aa: CASSVYVSGRFALKTQYF
cdr3_nt: TGTGCCAGCAGTGTATACGTGAGCGGGAGGTTCGCGTTGAAGACCCAGTACTTC

j_call: TRBJ2-7
v_call: TRBV5-1
d_call: .
clone_size: few
cdr3_aa: CASSLWQLSYEQYF
cdr3_nt: TGCGCCAGCAGCTTGTGGCAGCTCTCCTACGAGCAGTACTTC

j_call: TRBJ2-7
v_call: TRBV14
d_call: .
clone_size: .
cdr3_aa: CASSQDIRDTLSYEQYF
cdr3_nt: TGTGCCAGCAGCCAGGATATAAGGGACACTTTGTCCTACGAGCAGTACTTC

j_call: TRBJ2-3
v_call: TRBV11-3
d_call: TRBD1
clone_size: .
cdr3_aa: CASSRGTGYWSTQYF
cdr3_nt: TGTGCCAGCAGCCGAGGGACAGGGTATTGGAGTACGCAGTATTTT

j_call: TRBJ2-1
v_call: TRBV5-1
d_call: .
clone_size: few
cdr3_aa: CASSLVGGSSYEQFF
cdr3_nt: TGCGCCAGCAGCTTGGTGGGGGGCTCTAGCTATGAGCAGTTCTTC

j_call: TRBJ2-3
v_call: TRBV27
d_call: TRBD2
clone_size: .
cdr3_aa: CASSWTREGTDTQYF
cdr3_nt: TGTGCCAGCAGTTGGACTAGGGAGGGAACAGATACGCAGTATTTT

j_call: TRBJ2-7
v_call: TRBV29-1
d_call: TRBD1
clone_size: many
cdr3_aa: CSVDWDRGGGEQYF
cdr3_nt: TGCAGCGTTGATTGGGACAGGGGTGGCGGCGAGCAGTACTTC

j_call: TRBJ2-1
v_call: TRBV6-4
d_call: .
clone_size: .
cdr3_aa: CASSDWRRARNEQFF
cdr3_nt: TGTGCCAGCAGTGACTGGCGGAGGGCCCGGAATGAGCAGTTCTTC

j_call: TRBJ2-1
v_call: TRBV9
d_call: TRBD2
clone_size: few
cdr3_aa: CASSVEGGLVYNEEQFF
cdr3_nt: TGTGCCAGCAGCGTAGAGGGGGGACTAGTGTACAATGAGGAGCAGTTCTTC

j_call: TRBJ2-7
v_call: TRBV27
d_call: .
clone_size: .
cdr3_aa: CASSSTGNEQYF
cdr3_nt: TGTGCCAGCAGTTCCACAGGGAACGAGCAGTACTTC

j_call: TRBJ1-5
v_call: TRBV25-1
d_call: TRBD1
clone_size: few
cdr3_aa: CASSESGTGVWPQHF
cdr3_nt: TGTGCCAGCAGTGAATCTGGGACAGGGGTCTGGCCCCAGCATTTT

j_call: TRBJ2-1
v_call: TRBV4-1
d_call: .
clone_size: few
cdr3_aa: CASSQGFYSYNEQFF
cdr3_nt: TGCGCCAGCAGCCAGGGCTTTTATTCCTACAATGAGCAGTTCTTC

j_call: TRBJ2-7
v_call: TRBV20-1
d_call: .
clone_size: few
cdr3_aa: CSAQGYEQYF
cdr3_nt: TGCAGTGCGCAGGGATACGAGCAGTACTTC

j_call: TRBJ2-1
v_call: TRBV20-1
d_call: TRBD1
clone_size: once
cdr3_aa: CSARGGAGGYNEQFF
cdr3_nt: TGCAGTGCTAGAGGAGGGGCAGGGGGATACAATGAGCAGTTCTTC

j_call: TRBJ2-7
v_call: TRBV11-2
d_call: .
clone_size: .
cdr3_aa: CASSVGFAYEQYF
cdr3_nt: TGTGCCAGCAGCGTTGGATTTGCCTACGAGCAGTACTTC

j_call: TRBJ2-1
v_call: TRBV12-3/TRBV12-4
d_call: TRBD1
clone_size: many
cdr3_aa: CATTTRQGLPNEQFF
cdr3_nt: TGTGCCACCACGACCCGACAGGGCCTCCCCAATGAGCAGTTCTTC

j_call: TRBJ2-1
v_call: TRBV6-5
d_call: TRBD2
clone_size: few
cdr3_aa: CASSYGGGRDHEQFF
cdr3_nt: TGTGCCAGCAGTTACGGCGGCGGGAGGGATCATGAGCAGTTCTTC

j_call: TRBJ2-1
v_call: TRBV12-3/TRBV12-4
d_call: TRBD2
clone_size: .
cdr3_aa: CASSLRLAGGLRDEQFF
cdr3_nt: TGTGCCAGCAGTCTTCGACTAGCGGGAGGCCTAAGGGATGAGCAGTTCTTC

j_call: TRBJ2-2
v_call: TRBV7-8
d_call: TRBD2
clone_size: .
cdr3_aa: CASTPVVGLGFTGELFF
cdr3_nt: TGTGCCAGCACTCCAGTAGTGGGACTAGGATTCACCGGGGAGCTGTTTTTT

j_call: TRBJ2-4
v_call: TRBV5-1
d_call: TRBD2
clone_size: many
cdr3_aa: CASRTGTSGKAAKNIQYF
cdr3_nt: TGCGCCAGCAGGACCGGGACTAGCGGAAAGGCGGCCAAAAACATTCAGTACTTC

j_call: TRBJ1-1
v_call: TRBV29-1
d_call: TRBD1
clone_size: many
cdr3_aa: CSVDDRDRVSEAFF
cdr3_nt: TGCAGCGTTGACGACCGGGACAGGGTTTCTGAAGCTTTCTTT

j_call: TRBJ2-2
v_call: TRBV3-1
d_call: TRBD2
clone_size: .
cdr3_aa: CASSRIRTSGATGELFF
cdr3_nt: TGTGCCAGCAGCCGGATTAGGACTAGCGGGGCCACCGGGGAGCTGTTTTTT

j_call: TRBJ2-3
v_call: TRBV6-1
d_call: .
clone_size: many
cdr3_aa: CASKEVYDTQYF
cdr3_nt: TGTGCCAGCAAAGAGGTTTACGATACGCAGTATTTT

j_call: TRBJ2-7
v_call: TRBV29-1
d_call: .
clone_size: few
cdr3_aa: CSVEDRTRVGEQYF
cdr3_nt: TGCAGCGTTGAAGATCGGACAAGGGTGGGGGAGCAGTACTTC